This TCR beta chain came from a study of CXCR3-negative and CXCR3-positive naive CD8 T cells. The study's findings and limits: Similar TRBV-TRBJ usage was seen in naive cells (both CXCR3-negative and CXCR3-positive), but memory cells differed. TRB CDR3s of CXCR3-positive naive cells were more hydrophobic than those of CXCR3-negative naive cells.

Concerning this clonotype: Its antigen is as yet unknown.

Libraries were UMI-labeled 5' RACE TRB cDNA. TCRdb reprocessed the 5' RACE reads, with one entry per CDR3 protein and no DNA. The ten top clones account for 0.45% to 0.55%, within a sample of 150,000 to 180,000 distinct CDR3 sequences. The sample taken for sequencing was naive CXCR3+ CD8+ T cells from blood. Indicated subset: CD45RO-CCR7+CD27+CD95- naive CD8+ T cells expressing CXCR3 (TNR3+). The receptor's source is a human donor in good health. Some clones in this sample may be carry-over from other donors' samples.

This CDR3 is CASSAGQSYEQYF. V is TRBV6-1 and J is TRBJ2-7; the TRBD1 assignment by TCRdb is unverifiable without DNA. Germline assignment: CDR1 MNHNS and CDR2 SASEGT. The CDR3 consists of 13 residues.